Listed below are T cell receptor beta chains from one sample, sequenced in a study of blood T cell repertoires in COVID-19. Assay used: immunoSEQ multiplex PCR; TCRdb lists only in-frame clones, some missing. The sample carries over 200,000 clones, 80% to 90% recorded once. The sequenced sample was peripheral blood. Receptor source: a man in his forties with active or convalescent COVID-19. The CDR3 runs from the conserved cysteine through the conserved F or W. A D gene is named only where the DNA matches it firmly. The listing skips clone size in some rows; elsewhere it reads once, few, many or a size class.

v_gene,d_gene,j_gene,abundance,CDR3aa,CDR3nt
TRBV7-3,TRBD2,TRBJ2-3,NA,CASSSSSGRVDTQYF,TGTGCCAGCAGCTCTTCTAGCGGGAGAGTCGATACGCAGTATTTT
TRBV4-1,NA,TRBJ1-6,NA,CASSQDRGNSPLHF,TGCGCCAGCAGCCAAGATCGGGGAAATTCACCCCTCCACTTT
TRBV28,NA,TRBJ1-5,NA,CASTISNQPQHF,TGTGCCAGCACTATAAGCAATCAGCCCCAGCATTTT
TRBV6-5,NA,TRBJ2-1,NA,CASSGGSSYNEQFF,TGTGCCAGCAGCGGCGGATCATCTTACAATGAGCAGTTCTTC
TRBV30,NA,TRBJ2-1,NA,CAWSVTGISEQFF,TGTGCCTGGAGTGTAACGGGAATAAGTGAGCAGTTCTTC
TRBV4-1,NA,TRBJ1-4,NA,CASSQEARPIRGEKLFF,TGCGCCAGCAGCCAAGAGGCGAGACCGATCCGAGGTGAAAAACTGTTTTTT
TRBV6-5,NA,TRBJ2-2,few,CASSRRGSTGELFF,TGTGCCAGCAGTAGGCGGGGTAGCACCGGGGAGCTGTTTTTT
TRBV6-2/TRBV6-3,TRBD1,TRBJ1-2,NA,CASSYSGTVDGYTF,TGTGCCAGCAGTTACTCCGGGACAGTAGATGGCTACACCTTC
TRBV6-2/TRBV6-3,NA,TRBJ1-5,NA,CASSPRWRGNQPQHF,TGTGCCAGCAGTCCCCGATGGCGGGGTAATCAGCCCCAGCATTTT
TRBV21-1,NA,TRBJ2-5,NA,CASSKDAGIRKTQYF,TGTGCCAGCAGCAAAGACGCCGGGATAAGAAAGACCCAGTACTTC
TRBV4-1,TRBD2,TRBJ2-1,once,CASSQAGLAGGVWDEQFF,TGCGCCAGCAGCCAAGCGGGGCTAGCGGGAGGTGTCTGGGATGAGCAGTTCTTC
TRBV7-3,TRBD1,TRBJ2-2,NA,CASSGQGTGELFF,TGTGCCAGCAGTGGACAGGGGACCGGGGAGCTGTTTTTT
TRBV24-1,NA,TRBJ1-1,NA,CATSDGSGTEAFF,TGTGCCACCAGTGATGGCTCCGGGACAGAAGCTTTCTTT
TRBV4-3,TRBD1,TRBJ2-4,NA,CASSPGQGRNIQYF,TGCGCCAGCAGCCCGGGACAGGGCCGAAACATTCAGTACTTC
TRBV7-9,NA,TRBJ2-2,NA,CASSSTVTGELFF,TGTGCCAGCAGCTCGACTGTAACGGGGGAGCTGTTTTTT
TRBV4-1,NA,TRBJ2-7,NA,CASSQEPGWDEQYF,TGCGCCAGCAGCCAAGAACCAGGGTGGGACGAGCAGTACTTC
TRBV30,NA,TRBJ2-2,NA,CAWSVTQAGELFF,TGTGCCTGGAGTGTAACACAGGCCGGGGAGCTGTTTTTT
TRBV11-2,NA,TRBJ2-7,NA,CASSPITGFRSEQYF,TGTGCCAGCAGCCCGATTACAGGGTTCAGAAGCGAGCAGTACTTC
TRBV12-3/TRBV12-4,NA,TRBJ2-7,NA,CASSYGRAEQYF,TGTGCCAGCAGTTATGGGAGAGCCGAGCAGTACTTC
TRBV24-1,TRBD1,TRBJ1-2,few,CASGTGVGYTF,TGTGCCTCTGGGACAGGGGTTGGCTACACCTTC
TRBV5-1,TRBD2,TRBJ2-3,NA,CASSSGTSGTDTQYF,TGCGCCAGCAGCTCCGGGACTAGCGGCACAGATACGCAGTATTTT
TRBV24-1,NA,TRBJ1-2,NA,CATSGGIAHYGYTF,TGTGCCACCAGTGGCGGGATAGCCCACTATGGCTACACCTTC
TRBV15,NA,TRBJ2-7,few,CATSRDPVTVEQYF,TGTGCCACCAGCAGAGATCCTGTGACAGTCGAGCAGTACTTC
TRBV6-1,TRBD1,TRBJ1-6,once,CASSEVWTGQGESPLHF,TGTGCCAGCAGTGAAGTATGGACAGGACAGGGGGAATCACCCCTCCACTTT
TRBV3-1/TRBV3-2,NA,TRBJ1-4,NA,CASSQQGSSEKLFF,TGTGCCAGCAGCCAACAGGGGTCGAGTGAAAAACTGTTTTTT
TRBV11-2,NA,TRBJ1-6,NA,CASSLVEDSPLHF,TGTGCCAGCAGCTTAGTGGAGGATTCACCCCTCCACTTT
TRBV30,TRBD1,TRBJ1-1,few,CAWSAGQRHTEAFF,TGTGCCTGGAGTGCGGGACAGCGACACACTGAAGCTTTCTTT
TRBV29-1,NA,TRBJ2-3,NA,CSVEDGGTDTQYF,TGCAGCGTTGAAGACGGAGGCACAGATACGCAGTATTTT
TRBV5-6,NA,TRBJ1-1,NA,CASKYRGVSPEAFF,TGTGCCAGCAAGTACCGGGGGGTCTCCCCTGAAGCTTTCTTT
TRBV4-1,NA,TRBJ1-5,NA,CASSQDGPTGNQPQHF,TGCGCCAGCAGCCAAGACGGACCTACGGGGAATCAGCCCCAGCATTTT
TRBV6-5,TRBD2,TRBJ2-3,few,CASSSSGGPTDTQYF,TGTGCCAGCAGCTCTAGCGGGGGTCCCACAGATACGCAGTATTTT
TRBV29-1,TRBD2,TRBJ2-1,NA,CSVGLAGSYEQFF,TGCAGCGTCGGACTAGCGGGGAGCTATGAGCAGTTCTTC
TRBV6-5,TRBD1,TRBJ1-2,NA,CASRWGQLAYGYTF,TGTGCCAGCAGGTGGGGACAGTTAGCCTATGGCTACACCTTC
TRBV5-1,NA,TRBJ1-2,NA,CASGWGRGDGYTF,TGCGCCAGCGGTTGGGGGAGGGGCGACGGCTACACCTTC
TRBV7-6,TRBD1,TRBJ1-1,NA,CASSSGQGVDTEAFF,TGTGCCAGCAGCTCCGGACAGGGGGTTGATACTGAAGCTTTCTTT
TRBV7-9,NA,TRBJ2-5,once,CASSPGIRETQYF,TGTGCCAGCAGCCCAGGGATACGAGAGACCCAGTACTTC
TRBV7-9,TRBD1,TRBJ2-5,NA,CASSSTGGEATQYF,TGTGCCAGCAGCTCGACAGGGGGCGAAGCGACCCAGTACTTC
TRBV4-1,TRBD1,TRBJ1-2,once,CASSQPRDRGLNGGHNYGYTF,TGCGCCAGCAGCCAACCCCGTGACAGGGGCTTGAATGGGGGTCATAACTATGGCTACACCTTC
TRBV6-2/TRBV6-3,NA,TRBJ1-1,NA,CASSYSRQSGSKTEAFF,TGTGCCAGCAGTTACTCGAGGCAATCGGGGAGTAAGACTGAAGCTTTCTTT
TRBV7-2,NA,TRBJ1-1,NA,CASSSPLVRGWAFF,TGTGCCAGCAGCTCCCCCCTCGTCAGGGGATGGGCTTTCTTT
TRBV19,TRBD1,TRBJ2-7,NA,CASSNGQGTSITYEQYF,TGTGCCAGTAGTAATGGACAGGGGACTTCGATTACCTACGAGCAGTACTTC
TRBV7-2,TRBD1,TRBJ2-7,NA,CASSPTGQGHYEQYF,TGTGCCAGCAGCCCGACCGGACAGGGGCACTACGAGCAGTACTTC
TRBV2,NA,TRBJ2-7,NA,CASSRGYEQYF,TGTGCCAGCAGTCGCGGTTACGAGCAGTACTTC